The rows below give T cell receptor beta chains drawn from one sample of a study of CD8+CD57+ T cells in acquired aplastic anemia. A single record per CDR3 protein comes from TCRdb applying MiXCR to the reads. The sample consists of approximately 130,000 distinct CDR3 sequences, 50% to 60% of them appearing once. The sequenced sample consisted of sorted CD4+, CD8+, or CD8+CD57+ T cells (not recorded which) from PBMCs. The receptors here all came from a human donor with aplastic anemia. Each CDR3 is given with its conserved first and last residue. The D gene is left open where the match is weak. Not all rows give a size; the values are once, few, many and, for expanded clones, a class.

size: few
J: TRBJ2-5
D: -
V: TRBV10-3
CDR3: CAISEVVSETQYF
DNA: TGTGCCATCAGTGAGGTAGTAAGTGAGACCCAGTACTTC

size: -
J: TRBJ2-1
D: -
V: TRBV11-1
CDR3: CASSDGRSINEQFF
DNA: TGTGCCAGCAGTGACGGGCGATCTATCAATGAGCAGTTCTTC

size: many
J: TRBJ2-7
D: TRBD1
V: TRBV7-9
CDR3: CASSHLGQSYSYEQYF
DNA: TGTGCCAGCAGCCATTTGGGACAGTCGTACTCCTACGAGCAGTACTTC

size: -
J: TRBJ1-1
D: -
V: TRBV19
CDR3: CASSIGQLNTEAFF
DNA: TGTGCCAGTAGTATAGGACAGCTGAACACTGAAGCTTTCTTT

size: -
J: TRBJ2-3
D: -
V: TRBV19
CDR3: CASRSVGRNVLDTDTQYF
DNA: TGTGCCAGTAGGTCGGTTGGGCGGAACGTTCTCGATACAGATACGCAGTATTTT

size: -
J: TRBJ2-5
D: TRBD1
V: TRBV10-3
CDR3: CAISDPGQGAKETQYF
DNA: TGTGCCATCAGTGATCCAGGACAGGGGGCAAAAGAGACCCAGTACTTC

size: -
J: TRBJ1-2
D: -
V: TRBV6-5
CDR3: CASSYSGTSYGYTF
DNA: TGTGCCAGCAGTTACTCGGGGACGTCCTATGGCTACACCTTC

size: -
J: TRBJ1-1
D: -
V: TRBV25-1
CDR3: CASSQRRNAEAFF
DNA: TGTGCCAGCAGCCAACGGCGAAACGCTGAAGCTTTCTTT

size: once
J: TRBJ2-1
D: -
V: TRBV19
CDR3: CASSSTFSSSYNEQFF
DNA: TGTGCCAGTAGCTCAACCTTTTCGAGCTCCTACAATGAGCAGTTCTTC

size: -
J: TRBJ2-1
D: -
V: TRBV2
CDR3: CANLASSYNEQFF
DNA: TGTGCCAACCTTGCGAGCTCCTACAATGAGCAGTTCTTC

size: -
J: TRBJ1-3
D: -
V: TRBV19
CDR3: CASSNRVAGNTIYF
DNA: TGTGCCAGTAGCAACAGGGTGGCGGGAAACACCATATATTTT

size: -
J: TRBJ2-2
D: -
V: TRBV27
CDR3: CASNFRTGELFF
DNA: TGTGCCAGCAATTTTCGGACCGGGGAGCTGTTTTTT

size: -
J: TRBJ2-5
D: -
V: TRBV10-3
CDR3: CAISGTEEETQYF
DNA: TGTGCCATCAGTGGGACAGAAGAAGAGACCCAGTACTTC

size: -
J: TRBJ1-1
D: -
V: TRBV10-3
CDR3: CAISDRTGIGAEAFF
DNA: TGTGCCATCAGTGATAGAACAGGGATCGGAGCTGAAGCTTTCTTT